The 32 T cell receptor beta chains presented below share a single source sample, sequenced in a study of shared clonotypes between healthy human individuals. The table came from immunoSEQ multiplex PCR; TCRdb's copy has only in-frame clones and leaves some out. The sample carries 550,000 to 650,000 clones, 90% to 97% recorded once. It was CD45RO-negative cells, positively selected for CCR7, that made up naive CD8 cells, with terminally differentiated effector memory CD45RA+ cells excluded. Sequencing was carried out using naive CD8+ T cells sorted from blood. The receptors were gathered from a woman aged 25 to 39 in good health.

In the case of this clone: This same CDR3 is encoded by further DNA sequences in the sample. CDR3 in DNA: TGTGCCAGCAGCCTCCCGGAGGACACTGAAGCTTTCTTT. The encoded protein is CASSLPEDTEAFF. The chain combines TRBV5-4 with TRBJ1-1; D unresolved. CDR3 size: 13 residues. CDR1 is SGHNT, CDR2 YYREEE, per germline (reference sequence). V was trimmed by 4 bases and J by 3 bases, leaving 10 bases between them.

The CDR3 here is CASSLISPSSSYNEQFF. The CDR3, as DNA: TGTGCCAGCAGCTTAATCTCCCCATCGAGCTCCTACAATGAGCAGTTCTTC. V and J are TRBV7-6 and TRBJ2-1; D unresolved. V lost 2 bases to trimming and J lost 0 bases, with 14 bases between them. CDR3 length: 17 amino acids. Per the germline V gene, CDR1 is SGHVS and CDR2 is FNYEAQ.

The table lists this clone with a count of one. The chain has TRBV28 and TRBJ2-7; TRBD1 matches 8 bases. This CDR3 is built from 14 residues. The germline V gene encodes CDR1 MDHEN and CDR2 SYDVKM. V shed 4 bases and J 2 bases; nucleotides not matched to a gene: 4. The CDR3 nucleotides read TGTGCCAGCAGTTCGACAGGGGCGGCCTACGAGCAGTACTTC. It specifies CASSSTGAAYEQYF.

The genes are TRBV9 and TRBJ1-1; 11 bases match TRBD1. Germline V gene sequence: CDR1 SGDLS, CDR2 YYNGEE. This CDR3 has 17 residues. V dropped 4 bases and J dropped 0; count of bases not matched to a gene: 8. The CDR3 loop is CASSPGQGAPMNTEAFF. CDR3 nucleotide sequence: TGTGCCAGCAGCCCCGGACAGGGGGCACCTATGAACACTGAAGCTTTCTTT.

The chain carries TRBV27 and TRBJ2-7, with 8 bases matching TRBD2. The V gene's germline CDR1 is MNHEY and CDR2 SMNVEV (reference sequence). Trimming cost V 0 bases and J 2 bases; bases outside gene matches: 3. CDR3 length: 15 residues. The CDR3 protein is CASSLSLAGPYEQYF. CDR3 coding DNA: TGTGCCAGCAGTTTATCGCTAGCGGGTCCCTACGAGCAGTACTTC.

The J gene is TRBJ2-7, the V gene TRBV6-5; tentative D call: TRBD1 (6 bases). The V and J ends lost 3 bases and 5 bases respectively, with 8 bases between them. CDR1 and CDR2 (germline): MNHEY, SVGAGI. The CDR3 has 12 amino acids. The DNA of the CDR3 is TGTGCCAGCAGTTATTGGGGGCACGAGCAGTACTTC. It encodes CASSYWGHEQYF.

V and J are TRBV5-1 and TRBJ2-7, with 11 bases fitting TRBD2. CDR3 length: 16 residues. Trimming removed 2 bases from V and 4 bases from J; junction bases left unmatched: 8. CDR1 is SGHRS and CDR2 is YFSETQ in the germline V gene. The CDR3 loop is CASSFIQTSGKYEQYF. CDR3 in DNA: TGCGCCAGCAGCTTTATCCAGACTAGCGGGAAATACGAGCAGTACTTC.

The chain couples TRBV7-9 to TRBJ2-1; 8 bases agree with TRBD2. V lost 0 bases to trimming and J lost 6 bases; unmatched junction nucleotides: 4. The germline gives CDR1 SEHNR, CDR2 FQNEAQ (reference sequence). The CDR3 has 15 residues. CDR3 sequence: CASSLASGSFNEQFF. Written as DNA, the CDR3 is TGTGCCAGCAGCTTAGCCAGCGGGAGTTTCAATGAGCAGTTCTTC.

This chain uses TRBV27 with TRBJ2-1; 11 bases map to TRBD1. V lost 6 bases, J lost 7 bases, and 2 bases stayed unmatched. This CDR3 is 13 amino acids long. Germline V lookup: CDR1 MNHEY, CDR2 SMNVEV (reference sequence). CDR3 residues: CASSGTGGNEQFF. CDR3 sequence (DNA): TGTGCCAGCAGCGGGACAGGGGGGAATGAGCAGTTCTTC.

This chain connects TRBV28 to TRBJ1-5; unclear D gene. V shed 8 bases and J shed 4 bases, with 12 bases lying between them. Germline V gene lookup returns CDR1 MDHEN and CDR2 SYDVKM. This CDR3 has 13 residues. The CDR3 loop reads CASVERGNQPQHF. In DNA, the CDR3 is TGTGCCAGCGTCGAGCGGGGAAATCAGCCCCAGCATTTT.

The chain recombines TRBV27 with TRBJ1-3; maybe TRBD1 (6 bases). Trimming stripped 3 bases from V and 2 bases from J, with 8 bases between. There are 14 residues in the CDR3. Germline CDR1 and CDR2: MNHEY and SMNVEV (reference sequence). The CDR3, as DNA: TGTGCCAGCAGTTTGGGGACAACTGGAAACACCATATATTTT. This sequence encodes CASSLGTTGNTIYF.

The chain employs TRBV27 and TRBJ2-7, with TRBD1 matching over 10 bases. This CDR3 region has 14 residues. Germline V CDR1 and CDR2: MNHEY, SMNVEV (reference sequence). Losses at the gene ends were 5 bases for V and 6 bases for J; bases not matched to a gene: 7. CDR3 residues: CASSTRTGGSEQYF. The CDR3 nucleotides read TGTGCCAGCAGTACCCGGACAGGGGGGAGCGAGCAGTACTTC.

This chain joins TRBV15 and TRBJ1-2; 7 positions match TRBD1. From germline, CDR1 is LNHNV and CDR2 YYDKDF (reference sequence). This CDR3 has 15 amino acids. V was clipped by 3 bases and J by 3 bases; unmatched bases: 7. The CDR3 DNA reads TGTGCCACCAGCAGTCTTAGGGACAGCCACTATGGCTACACCTTC. It yields the protein CATSSLRDSHYGYTF.

The chain links TRBV6-5 to TRBJ1-1; D gene uncertain. This CDR3 comprises 11 residues. The ends were cut back, 10 bases at V and 7 bases at J, with 13 bases in the middle. Per the germline V gene, CDR1 is MNHEY and CDR2 is SVGAGI. The CDR3 DNA sequence: TGTGCCATCGGAACCAACGGTGAAGCTTTCTTT. Translated, it gives CAIGTNGEAFF.

In this sample, this clone turned up a few times. The V gene is TRBV7-9, the J gene TRBJ2-1, with 7 bases matching TRBD2. After removal of 5 bases from V and 8 bases from J, the junction contained 18 bases not matched to a gene. CDR1 SEHNR and CDR2 FQNEAQ come from the germline V gene (reference sequence). CDR3 length: 17 residues. As DNA, the CDR3 is TGTGCCAGCAGCACTCCCGGGATAGCGGGTTTGGGTGATGAGCAGTTCTTC. Protein sequence: CASSTPGIAGLGDEQFF.

The table lists this clone with a count of one. The genes are TRBV4-2 and TRBJ2-3, with D uncertain. The CDR3 runs 11 residues. Germline CDR1 and CDR2: LGHNA and YNFKEQ. The germline V and J ends were trimmed by 4 bases and 5 bases, with 4 bases remaining between them. The CDR3 reads CASSRGDTQYF. The DNA of the CDR3 is TGTGCCAGCAGCCGGGGAGATACGCAGTATTTT.

For this clone: This sample includes further DNA sequences coding for the same CDR3. V usage is TRBV28 and J usage is TRBJ2-1; possible D gene TRBD1, 5 bases. The germline V and J ends were trimmed by 3 bases and 3 bases, with 9 bases remaining between them. This CDR3 is built from 14 residues. Germline CDR1 is MDHEN and CDR2 is SYDVKM. CDR3 region: CASSFRGSYNEQFF. Written as DNA, the CDR3 is TGTGCCAGCAGTTTTAGGGGAAGCTACAATGAGCAGTTCTTC.

Notes on this clone: Other nucleotide sequences in the sample specify the same CDR3. The chain uses TRBV5-4 and TRBJ2-1; D is ambiguous. Germline V CDR1 and CDR2: SGHNT, YYREEE (reference sequence). CDR3 length equals 11 residues. V lost 0 bases and J lost 7, with 2 bases in between. The CDR3: CASSLANEQFF. CDR3 sequence (DNA): TGTGCCAGCAGCTTGGCAAATGAGCAGTTCTTC.

This sequence joins TRBV7-2 and TRBJ2-5; no reliable D call. This CDR3 comprises 15 residues. Germline-derived CDR1 and CDR2 are SGHTA and FQGNSA. V was clipped by 3 bases and J by 1 base, with 12 bases between them. The CDR3, as DNA: TGTGCCAGCAGCTTCTCATTTTTGAGCCAAGAGACCCAGTACTTC. This codes for CASSFSFLSQETQYF.

This clone was picked up one time. The J gene is TRBJ2-7, the V gene TRBV15, with D unclear. This CDR3 spans 15 amino acids. Trimming removed 0 bases at V and 2 bases at J, with 11 bases between. Germline-derived CDR1 and CDR2 are LNHNV and YYDKDF (reference sequence). The CDR3 protein is CATSREPETPYEQYF. Here the CDR3 DNA reads TGTGCCACCAGCAGAGAACCGGAAACCCCCTACGAGCAGTACTTC.

This clone was found once. This chain joins TRBV29-1 and TRBJ2-7, with D unresolved. Germline CDR1 SQVTM, CDR2 ANQGSEA. This CDR3 has 12 residues. V was shortened by 3 bases and J by 1 base, with 7 bases between the two germline ends. CDR3 DNA: TGCAGCGTTGAGGTGAGGTCCTACGAGCAGTACTTC. Protein product: CSVEVRSYEQYF.

This chain links TRBV11-2 with TRBJ2-7; tentative D call: TRBD2 (5 bases). Deletions cut 1 base from V and 5 bases from J, with 9 bases between. The CDR3 consists of 13 residues. Germline V lookup: CDR1 SGHAT, CDR2 FQNNGV. The DNA for the CDR3 is TGTGCCAGCAGCTTAGGGCTAGCTGACGAGCAGTACTTC. It yields the protein CASSLGLADEQYF. Variable domain in full (rest from reference TRBV11-2 and TRBJ2-7): EAGVAQSPRYKIIEKRQSVAFWCNPISGHATLYWYQQILGQGPKLLIQFQNNGVVDDSQLPKDRFSAERLKGVDSTLKIQPAKLEDSAVYLCASSLGLADEQYFGPGTRLTVT.

CDR3: CAGSGWRSEQFF. The CDR3 region has the DNA TGTGCCGGTTCTGGGTGGAGGAGTGAGCAGTTCTTC. The chain is built from TRBV30 and TRBJ2-1; D is perhaps TRBD2 (5 bases). V dropped 8 bases and J dropped 9 bases, with 17 bases sitting between them. The CDR3 contains 12 residues. Germline CDR1 and CDR2: GTSNPN and SVGIG (reference sequence).

The chain employs TRBV28 and TRBJ1-2; 8 nucleotides agree with TRBD1. V shed 5 bases, J shed 4 bases, and the junction held 6 bases outside the gene matches. From germline, CDR1 is MDHEN and CDR2 SYDVKM. The CDR3 runs to 14 residues. The CDR3 sequence: CASSISDRVYGYTF. As DNA, the CDR3 is TGTGCCAGCAGTATATCGGACAGGGTCTATGGCTACACCTTC.

Worth noting for this clone: The sample carries other DNA sequences with the same CDR3. V and J are TRBV6-5 and TRBJ1-1, with D unclear. Between the trimmed V and J ends, which lost 2 bases and 4 bases, there was a span of 8 bases. Germline V gives CDR1 MNHEY, CDR2 SVGAGI. The CDR3 sequence is 13 residues long. The CDR3 spells CASSYGWATEAFF. In nucleotides, the CDR3 is TGTGCCAGCAGTTACGGTTGGGCCACTGAAGCTTTCTTT.

The rearrangement uses TRBV27 and TRBJ2-7; tentative D call: TRBD2 (5 bases). V was clipped by 1 base and J by 5 bases, with 12 bases between them. CDR1 and CDR2 from the germline V gene are MNHEY and SMNVEV (reference sequence). The CDR3 sequence is 14 residues long. CDR3 in amino acids: CASSLFPTGDEQYF. In DNA, the CDR3 is TGTGCCAGCAGTTTATTTCCCACCGGGGACGAGCAGTACTTC.

The chain combines TRBV9 with TRBJ2-7, with 8 bases identical to TRBD1. The CDR3 runs 15 residues. Germline V gene data show CDR1 as SGDLS and CDR2 as YYNGEE. Trimming removed 4 bases from V and 2 bases from J; junction bases left unmatched: 8. The CDR3, as DNA: TGTGCCAGCAGCCCCCGGACAGGGAAACCCTACGAGCAGTACTTC. Translating it yields CASSPRTGKPYEQYF.

The genes are TRBV27 and TRBJ1-2, with D possibly matching TRBD1 (5 bases). This CDR3 is 12 amino acids long. CDR1 and CDR2 from the germline V gene are MNHEY and SMNVEV (reference sequence). Trimming pared 4 bases from V and 8 bases from J, leaving 11 bases between. CDR3 sequence: CASSSGPGGYTF. CDR3 coding DNA: TGTGCCAGCAGTTCGGGACCTGGGGGCTACACCTTC.

J is TRBJ2-3 and V is TRBV28, with 9 bases lining up with TRBD2. CDR1 is MDHEN, CDR2 SYDVKM, per germline. The CDR3 consists of 16 residues. V dropped 0 bases and J dropped 1; count of bases not matched to a gene: 2. The CDR3 nucleotides are TGTGCCAGCAGTTTATGGACTAGCGGAGGCACAGATACGCAGTATTTT. This codes for CASSLWTSGGTDTQYF.

CDR3 region: CASSYMGNEQFF. The CDR3 nucleotides read TGTGCCAGCAGCTACATGGGCAATGAGCAGTTCTTC. J is TRBJ2-1 and V is TRBV13, with D hard to call. The V and J ends lost 4 bases and 6 bases respectively, with 7 bases between them. Per the germline V gene, CDR1 is PRHDT and CDR2 is FYEKMQ (reference sequence). CDR3 length: 12 residues.

J is TRBJ1-4 and V is TRBV5-1; D may be TRBD1 (5 bases). Trimming removed 0 bases at V and 5 bases at J, with 8 bases between. CDR1 is SGHRS and CDR2 is YFSETQ in the germline V gene. The CDR3 runs to 14 residues. The CDR3: CASSLGGVNEKLFF. CDR3 DNA: TGCGCCAGCAGCTTGGGAGGGGTGAATGAAAAACTGTTTTTT. The variable domain in full, with the rest retrieved from reference TRBV5-1 and TRBJ1-4, is KAGVTQTPRYLIKTRGQQVTLSCSPISGHRSVSWYQQTPGQGLQFLFEYFSETQRNKGNFPGRFSGRQFSNSRSEMNVSTLELGDSALYLCASSLGGVNEKLFFGSGTQLSVL.

Here the CDR3 DNA reads TGTGCCAGCAGCACCGACAAGTGGAGAGATGGCTACACCTTC. Its translation: CASSTDKWRDGYTF. The chain recombines TRBV5-5 with TRBJ1-2; no firm D call. V was pared by 4 bases and J by 6 bases, with 16 bases between. The CDR3 covers 14 residues. Germline V gene lookup returns CDR1 SGHKS and CDR2 YYEKEE (reference sequence).